The T cell receptor beta chain described here comes from a study of beta chain features in type 1 diabetes. The germline V and J ends were trimmed by 5 bases and 4 bases, with 8 bases remaining between them. CDR3 length: 12 amino acids. Per germline, CDR1 SGHAT and CDR2 FQNNGV. cDNA synthesis used the whole RNA isolate, giving expressed TCRB sequences. There were 3 million to 4 million reads on average in the naive, central memory and regulatory T cell samples. Clones were sequenced by immunoSEQ multiplex PCR, and TCRdb holds only the in-frame ones, with some missing. The sample gives 160,000 or so clones, roughly 11% of which show up once; over 2% is in the top ten.

The receptor was isolated from a man aged 18 to 29 in good health. The sample comprised central memory CD4+ T cells from blood. The rearrangement links TRBV11-2 to TRBJ1-1; unclear D gene. The CDR3 DNA sequence: TGTGCCAGCAGCCTAGCCCTCACTGAAGCTTTCTTT. Protein product: CASSLALTEAFF.